Listed here are 24 T cell receptor beta chains from one sample, sequenced in a study of blood T cell repertoires in COVID-19. The method was immunoSEQ multiplex PCR; TCRdb's version includes in-frame clones alone and lacks a portion of them. The sample includes about 15,000 clones, roughly 73% seen only once; the top ten take under 25%. The material sequenced was peripheral blood. These receptors all come from a boy aged 2-9 years with active or convalescent COVID-19.

The rearrangement uses TRBV4-1 and TRBJ2-7; 7 bases map to TRBD1. This CDR3 is built from 14 residues. Germline values: CDR1 MGHRA, CDR2 YSYEKL. The trim removed 1 base at V and 7 bases at J, leaving 7 bases unmatched. The CDR3 nucleotides read TGCGCCAGCAGCCAAGTGTACAGGGGTGGAGAGCAGTACTTC. It yields the protein CASSQVYRGGEQYF.

There are a few counts of this clone. The rearrangement links TRBV28 to TRBJ1-4, with 8 bases matching TRBD1. Germline CDR1 and CDR2: MDHEN and SYDVKM. The CDR3 runs 15 residues. The V segment lost 5 bases and the J segment 4 bases; nucleotides outside the gene matches: 6. CDR3 nucleotide sequence: TGTGCCAGCAGTGTCCGGGACAGGTATAATGAAAAACTGTTTTTT. Translating it yields CASSVRDRYNEKLFF.

The chain joins TRBV19 to TRBJ2-1, with 8 bases that match TRBD1. The CDR3 has 14 amino acids. The germline gives CDR1 LNHDA, CDR2 SQIVND (reference sequence). J gave up 4 bases and V 5 bases, and 4 bases lay outside the gene matches. CDR3 sequence: CASSLGQAYNEQFF. The CDR3 nucleotides are TGTGCCAGTAGTTTGGGACAGGCATACAATGAGCAGTTCTTC.

The rearrangement uses TRBV6-2 or TRBV6-3 and TRBJ1-1; unclear D gene. Germline V gives CDR1 MNHEY, CDR2 SVGEGT. This CDR3 spans 16 amino acids. V gave up 0 bases and J gave up 5 bases, with 16 bases separating them. In DNA form, the CDR3 reads TGTGCCAGCAGTTACTCTTTGGCGGGGTGGTATACTGAAGCTTTCTTT. This codes for CASSYSLAGWYTEAFF.

V gene TRBV6-6 combines with J gene TRBJ2-5; maybe TRBD2 (5 bases). The germline CDR1 and CDR2 sequences are MNHNY and SVGAGI (reference sequence). Between the trimmed V and J ends, which lost 9 bases and 5 bases, there was a span of 16 bases. CDR3 length: 13 residues. The CDR3 DNA sequence: TGTGCCAGTCAGAACGCGGGCCAGGAGACCCAGTACTTC. Protein product: CASQNAGQETQYF.

V and J are TRBV9 and TRBJ2-1; TRBD2 matches at 10 bases. CDR3 length: 18 amino acids. With V trimmed by 3 bases and J by 5 bases, 14 bases remained unmatched. Germline V gene sequence: CDR1 SGDLS, CDR2 YYNGEE. The CDR3 region is CASSENAKAGGPHNEQFF. CDR3 sequence (DNA): TGTGCCAGCAGCGAAAATGCCAAAGCGGGAGGGCCCCACAATGAGCAGTTCTTC.

The chain joins TRBV2 to TRBJ2-7, with 8 bases fitting TRBD1. Germline CDR1 reads SNHLY; CDR2 reads FYNNEI. V shed 5 bases and J 9 bases; nucleotides not matched to a gene: 12. The length of the CDR3 is 14 residues. CDR3: CASSTSTGDMGQYF. In DNA form, the CDR3 reads TGTGCCAGCAGTACATCGACAGGGGATATGGGGCAGTACTTC.

CDR3 nucleotide sequence: TGTGCCAGCAGCTTCGGGGTAATGAACACTGAAGCTTTCTTT. Its protein is CASSFGVMNTEAFF. This chain uses TRBV11-2 with TRBJ1-1; D gene ambiguous. There are 14 residues in the CDR3. Germline V CDR1 and CDR2: SGHAT, FQNNGV. With 3 bases removed from V and 0 bases from J, the gap between germline ends came to 8 bases.

The genes are TRBV5-1 and TRBJ1-2; 7 bases are shared with TRBD1. Germline CDR1 is SGHRS and CDR2 is YFSETQ. V was clipped by 4 bases and J by 6 bases; unmatched bases: 6. This CDR3 contains 13 residues. Written as DNA, the CDR3 is TGCGCCAGCAGCGAACAGGGGAAAGATGGCTACACCTTC. The encoded protein is CASSEQGKDGYTF.

The chain recombines TRBV7-6 with TRBJ2-1; 9 bases are shared with TRBD2. The CDR3 sequence is 15 residues long. Per germline, CDR1 SGHVS and CDR2 FNYEAQ. Germline trimming cut 5 bases from V and 6 bases from J; bases unmatched to any gene: 8. In DNA form, the CDR3 reads TGTGCCAGCAGCCTTAGCGGGGGCCCTCCCAATGAGCAGTTCTTC. Translating gives CASSLSGGPPNEQFF.

Written as DNA, the CDR3 is TGTGCCAGCAGAAACGGGGGGACGAGTGGCTACACCTTC. This sequence encodes CASRNGGTSGYTF. This chain connects TRBV6-5 to TRBJ1-2; the D gene is possibly TRBD1 (5 bases). Germline V gene sequence: CDR1 MNHEY, CDR2 SVGAGI. Between the trimmed V and J ends, which lost 6 bases and 7 bases, there was a span of 15 bases. The CDR3 length is 13 residues.

The chain joins TRBV19 to TRBJ2-7; 10 bases map to TRBD2. CDR1 and CDR2 (germline): LNHDA, SQIVND (reference sequence). Trimming at V came to 5 bases and at J to 4 bases, leaving 5 bases not matched to a gene. CDR3 size: 14 residues. The CDR3 coding sequence is TGTGCCAGTAGTGCACTAGCGGGGCCTTACGAGCAGTACTTC. This encodes CASSALAGPYEQYF.

V usage is TRBV2 and J usage is TRBJ1-4; D is undetermined. CDR1 SNHLY and CDR2 FYNNEI come from the germline V gene. The V gene lost 3 bases and the J gene lost 5 bases, with 13 bases spanning the gap. The CDR3 is 15 residues long. CDR3 residues: CASSEERAENEKLFF. The CDR3 DNA is TGTGCCAGCAGTGAGGAGCGGGCAGAAAATGAAAAACTGTTTTTT.

The chain couples TRBV19 to TRBJ1-6; 9 nucleotides line up with TRBD1. V shed 5 bases, J shed 10 bases, and the junction held 6 bases outside the gene matches. CDR1 is LNHDA and CDR2 is SQIVND in the germline V gene (reference sequence). The CDR3 covers 14 residues. DNA for the CDR3: TGTGCCAGTAGTGTCCGACAGGGGGACTCACCCCTCCACTTT. Translating it yields CASSVRQGDSPLHF.

Of note for this clone: Other DNA variants within this sample encode the same CDR3. The rearrangement links TRBV9 to TRBJ1-1; 7 positions agree with TRBD1. Germline assignment: CDR1 SGDLS and CDR2 YYNGEE. V was pared by 3 bases and J by 2 bases, with 1 base of the junction left unmatched. CDR3 length equals 13 residues. The CDR3 protein is CASSGDRNTEAFF. The CDR3 DNA reads as TGTGCCAGCAGCGGGGACAGAAACACTGAAGCTTTCTTT. The variable domain in full, with the rest retrieved from reference TRBV9 and TRBJ1-1, is DSGVTQTPKHLITATGQRVTLRCSPRSGDLSVYWYQQSLDQGLQFLIQYYNGEERAKGNILERFSAQQFPDLHSELNLSSLELGDSALYFCASSGDRNTEAFFGQGTRLTVV.

This sequence joins TRBV27 and TRBJ2-3; 7 positions agree with TRBD1. The germline CDR1 and CDR2 sequences are MNHEY and SMNVEV (reference sequence). The CDR3 covers 14 residues. V lost 4 bases to trimming and J lost 4 bases; unmatched junction nucleotides: 5. The CDR3 loop is CASSSGQVADTQYF. CDR3 DNA sequence: TGTGCCAGCAGTTCCGGACAGGTCGCAGATACGCAGTATTTT.

As DNA, the CDR3 is TGTGCCAGCAGTGCTACAGGGTTAGGATTGAACACTGAAGCTTTCTTT. Protein sequence: CASSATGLGLNTEAFF. The V and J genes are TRBV6-1 and TRBJ1-1; a possible D gene is TRBD1 (6 bases). Germline V lookup: CDR1 MNHNS, CDR2 SASEGT. The CDR3 is 16 amino acids. Trimming shortened V by 4 bases and J by 0 bases, and 15 bases separated the two germline ends.

In DNA form, the CDR3 reads TGTGCCTGGTCTCGGGGGTTGGGGGGAGATACGCAGTATTTT. Protein sequence: CAWSRGLGGDTQYF. This sequence joins TRBV30 and TRBJ2-3, with a possible D match to TRBD2 (6 bases). With 5 bases removed from V and 5 bases from J, the gap between germline ends came to 17 bases. CDR3 length: 14 amino acids. Germline V gene data show CDR1 as GTSNPN and CDR2 as SVGIG (reference sequence).

The rearrangement links TRBV15 to TRBJ1-2; 10 bases agree with TRBD1. The V gene end was trimmed by 3 bases and the J gene end by 3 bases; junction bases not matched to a gene: 10. Germline V gene sequence: CDR1 LNHNV, CDR2 YYDKDF (reference sequence). The CDR3 totals 17 residues. The CDR3 here is CATSSSWGTGEYYGYTF. The CDR3 region has the DNA TGTGCCACCAGCAGCTCCTGGGGGACAGGGGAATACTATGGCTACACCTTC.

The chain joins TRBV6-6 to TRBJ2-7; 11 bases align to TRBD1. J gave up 1 base and V 5 bases, and 4 bases lay outside the gene matches. Germline CDR1 MNHNY, CDR2 SVGAGI (reference sequence). The CDR3 is made up of 15 amino acids. The CDR3 loop reads CASSRGQGASYEQYF. In nucleotides, the CDR3 is TGTGCCAGCAGTCGCGGACAGGGGGCTTCCTACGAGCAGTACTTC.

The chain's CDR3 is CSVRGQGGETQYF. CDR3 DNA: TGCAGCGTTCGGGGACAGGGAGGAGAGACCCAGTACTTC. The chain combines TRBV29-1 with TRBJ2-5; 9 bases align to TRBD1. Looked up from germline, CDR1 is SQVTM and CDR2 is ANQGSEA. The CDR3 has 13 residues. The V gene end was trimmed by 5 bases and the J gene end by 4 bases; junction bases not matched to a gene: 5.

The chain recombines TRBV13 with TRBJ1-1, with a weak D call TRBD1 (6 bases). CDR3 length equals 16 residues. Between the trimmed V and J ends, which lost 3 bases and 0 bases, there was a span of 14 bases. Germline lookup yields CDR1 PRHDT and CDR2 FYEKMQ (reference sequence). CDR3 nucleotides: TGTGCCAGCAGCTTGAGGAAGACAGGAATGAACACTGAAGCTTTCTTT. It translates to CASSLRKTGMNTEAFF.

The chain is built from TRBV15 and TRBJ1-5; D is uncertain. The CDR3 is 14 amino acids. Germline V gene sequence: CDR1 LNHNV, CDR2 YYDKDF (reference sequence). V lost 1 base, J lost 4 bases, and 8 bases lay in between. The CDR3 region has the DNA TGTGCCACCAGCAGAGGGCCGGAGAATCAGCCCCAGCATTTT. Protein product: CATSRGPENQPQHF. Full variable domain (remainder filled in from reference TRBV15 and TRBJ1-5): DAMVIQNPRYQVTQFGKPVTLSCSQTLNHNVMYWYQQKSSQAPKLLFHYYDKDFNNEADTPDNFQSRRPNTSFCFLDIRSPGLGDTAMYLCATSRGPENQPQHFGDGTRLSIL.

This chain joins TRBV11-3 and TRBJ2-1, with 7 bases fitting TRBD2. The CDR3 spans 13 residues. The germline V gene encodes CDR1 SGHNT and CDR2 YENEEA. V dropped 6 bases and J dropped 10; count of bases not matched to a gene: 9. This CDR3 is CASSYGRKLEQFF. Written as DNA, the CDR3 is TGTGCCAGCAGTTACGGGAGGAAGCTCGAGCAGTTCTTC.